The 11 T cell receptor beta chains reported below all come from one sample, sequenced in a study of graft-versus-host responses after intestinal transplantation. Profiled with immunoSEQ multiplex PCR; TCRdb holds only in-frame clones, not every one. The data show several thousand clones, roughly 90% seen once. The starting material was PBMCs, obtained around 90 days after transplant. The receptors originated from a human patient who received an intestinal transplant, so some T cells may come from the graft donor.

The genes are TRBV7-2 and TRBJ2-1; TRBD2 agrees at 9 bases. Germline CDR1 and CDR2: SGHTA and FQGNSA. The CDR3 extends over 15 amino acids. With V trimmed by 1 base and J by 2 bases, 0 bases remained unmatched. The DNA for the CDR3 is TGTGCCAGCAGCTTAGGCGGGGGGGCCTACAATGAGCAGTTCTTC. Residues: CASSLGGGAYNEQFF.

This clone has just a few counts. The rearrangement uses TRBV5-4 and TRBJ1-4; D perhaps matches TRBD1 (5 bases). The CDR3 contains 15 residues. CDR1 is SGHNT and CDR2 is YYREEE in the germline V gene (reference sequence). The germline V and J ends were trimmed by 2 bases and 2 bases, with 10 bases remaining between them. CDR3 sequence: CASSLGAGTNEKLFF. CDR3 nucleotides: TGTGCCAGCAGCTTAGGGGCGGGGACTAATGAAAAACTGTTTTTT.

This clone was observed a single time. The chain is built from TRBV11-2 and TRBJ1-2; no reliable D call. The germline V and J ends were trimmed by 5 bases and 8 bases, with 21 bases remaining between them. In germline, CDR1 is SGHAT, CDR2 FQNNGV. The CDR3 is 15 amino acids. The CDR3 loop reads CASSTLRGSVGGYTF. DNA of the CDR3: TGTGCCAGCAGCACGCTCCGCGGTAGCGTTGGCGGCTACACCTTC.

The chain combines TRBV25-1 with TRBJ2-5; a possible D gene is TRBD2 (7 bases). V lost 4 bases and J lost 5, with 14 bases in between. CDR3 length equals 14 residues. Germline CDR1 MGHDK, CDR2 SYGVNS. As DNA, the CDR3 is TGTGCCAGCAGTGGATGGGGGGGCCCGGAGACCCAGTACTTC. Its translation: CASSGWGGPETQYF.

The rearrangement uses TRBV19 and TRBJ1-5; TRBD1 matches at 7 bases. The germline gives CDR1 LNHDA, CDR2 SQIVND (reference sequence). The CDR3 sequence is 13 residues long. J gave up 5 bases and V 9 bases, and 7 bases lay outside the gene matches. The CDR3 DNA reads TGTGCCAGCAACCGGGACAGCTATCAGCCCCAGCATTTT. Translation: CASNRDSYQPQHF. Filled out from reference TRBV19 and TRBJ1-5, the complete variable domain reads DGGITQSPKYLFRKEGQNVTLSCEQNLNHDAMYWYRQDPGQGLRLIYYSQIVNDFQKGDIAEGYSVSREKKESFPLTVTSAQKNPTAFYLCASNRDSYQPQHFGDGTRLSIL.

The J gene is TRBJ1-3, the V gene TRBV19, with TRBD1 as a possible D gene (5 bases). The germline V and J ends were trimmed by 7 bases and 4 bases, with 14 bases remaining between them. The CDR3 sequence is 14 residues long. The germline CDR1 and CDR2 sequences are LNHDA and SQIVND (reference sequence). CDR3 nucleotide sequence: TGTGCCAGTACCAGTCGGGGACCCGGAAACACCATATATTTT. This encodes CASTSRGPGNTIYF. Using reference TRBV19 and TRBJ1-3 for the parts outside the CDR3, the full variable domain is DGGITQSPKYLFRKEGQNVTLSCEQNLNHDAMYWYRQDPGQGLRLIYYSQIVNDFQKGDIAEGYSVSREKKESFPLTVTSAQKNPTAFYLCASTSRGPGNTIYFGEGSWLTVV.

V usage is TRBV2 and J usage is TRBJ2-7; TRBD1 or TRBD2 may be the D gene (5 bases each). V lost 6 bases and J lost 3, with 12 bases in between. Germline assignment: CDR1 SNHLY and CDR2 FYNNEI. CDR3 length equals 13 residues. The CDR3 loop reads CASRPGPSYEQYF. In DNA, the CDR3 is TGTGCCAGCAGGCCGGGACCGAGCTACGAGCAGTACTTC. The full variable domain, with the rest looked up from reference TRBV2 and TRBJ2-7, is EPEVTQTPSHQVTQMGQEVILRCVPISNHLYFYWYRQILGQKVEFLVSFYNNEISEKSEIFDDQFSVERPDGSNFTLKIRSTKLEDSAMYFCASRPGPSYEQYFGPGTRLTVT.

J is TRBJ2-2 and V is TRBV6-1; D unclear. This CDR3 spans 14 amino acids. Trimming removed 11 bases at V and 4 bases at J, with 17 bases between. Per the germline V gene, CDR1 is MNHNS and CDR2 is SASEGT. The CDR3 coding sequence is TGTGCCTCGACCCCCAGTTTCCTCACCGGGGAGCTGTTTTTT. Translation gives CASTPSFLTGELFF.

The V and J genes are TRBV2 and TRBJ2-5; D may correspond to TRBD1 or TRBD2 (5 bases each). The CDR3 spans 16 residues. Germline loops: CDR1 SNHLY, CDR2 FYNNEI. Trimming cost V 7 bases and J 4 bases, with 22 bases left between them. The CDR3 loop reads CASTLTTGAGRETQYF. The DNA for the CDR3 is TGTGCCAGCACCCTCACTACTGGGGCAGGGAGAGAGACCCAGTACTTC.

This sequence joins TRBV18 and TRBJ2-5, with D tentatively TRBD2 (6 bases). Germline V gene sequence: CDR1 KGHSH, CDR2 LQKENI. This CDR3 is 12 amino acids long. The germline V and J ends were trimmed by 10 bases and 2 bases, with 11 bases remaining between them. The CDR3 loop is CATTEGQETQYF. The CDR3 DNA reads TGTGCCACCACGGAGGGACAAGAGACCCAGTACTTC. The full variable domain, with the rest looked up from reference TRBV18 and TRBJ2-5, is NAGVMQNPRHLVRRRGQEARLRCSPMKGHSHVYWYRQLPEEGLKFMVYLQKENIIDESGMPKERFSAEFPKEGPSILRIQQVVRGDSAAYFCATTEGQETQYFGPGTRLLVL.

The V and J genes are TRBV19 and TRBJ1-2, with D hard to call. The CDR3 covers 10 residues. Germline V lookup: CDR1 LNHDA, CDR2 SQIVND (reference sequence). In nucleotides, the CDR3 is TGTGCGTCCTTTAACTATGGCTACACCTTC. Translating it yields CASFNYGYTF.